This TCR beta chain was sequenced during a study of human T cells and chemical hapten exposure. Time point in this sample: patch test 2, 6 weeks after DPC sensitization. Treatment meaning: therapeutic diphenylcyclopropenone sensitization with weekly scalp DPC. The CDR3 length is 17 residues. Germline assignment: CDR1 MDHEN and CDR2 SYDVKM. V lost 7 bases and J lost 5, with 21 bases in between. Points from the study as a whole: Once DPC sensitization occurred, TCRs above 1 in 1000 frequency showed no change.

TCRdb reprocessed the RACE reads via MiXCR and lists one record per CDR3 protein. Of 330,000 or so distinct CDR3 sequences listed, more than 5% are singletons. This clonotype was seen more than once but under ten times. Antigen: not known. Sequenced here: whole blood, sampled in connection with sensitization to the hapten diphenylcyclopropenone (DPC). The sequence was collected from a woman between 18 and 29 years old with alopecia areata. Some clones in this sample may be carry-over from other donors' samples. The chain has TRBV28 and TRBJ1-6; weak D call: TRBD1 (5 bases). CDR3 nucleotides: TGTGCCAGCACCCCTGCGTTAAGGGGCGTCAATAATTCACCCCTCCACTTT. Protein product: CASTPALRGVNNSPLHF.